These T cell receptor beta chains were read from a single sample in a study of T-cell reconstitution after alpha-beta-depleted transplantation in children. From the PCR reads, TCRdb called clonotypes with MiXCR, one entry per CDR3 protein. The sample holds around 490,000 distinct CDR3 sequences, approximately 10% seen once. The sequences come from PBMCs, mostly from graft donor cells, collected 180 days after TCRalphabeta/CD19-depleted stem cell transplant. The origin of the receptors is a female patient aged 2-9 years who had a stem cell transplant for aplastic anemia, so the T cells may come from the graft donor. CDR3s include the opening cysteine and the closing phenylalanine or tryptophan. Each record gives: J gene, D gene, clone size, V gene, CDR3 DNA, CDR3 protein. A D gene is named only where the DNA matches it firmly. Clone size is not always given. Where it is, it says once, few, many or a class for expanded clones.

TRBJ2-1	NA	NA	TRBV4-1	TGCGCCAGCAGCCAAAGACCCGAGACTAGCTACAATGAGCAGTTCTTC	CASSQRPETSYNEQFF
TRBJ2-5	NA	few	TRBV18	TGTGCCAGCTCACGTGGCCGTGGCCTCCAAGAGACCCAGTACTTC	CASSRGRGLQETQYF
TRBJ1-5	NA	NA	TRBV20-1	TGCAGTGCGGAACAGGGTAGTCAGCCCCAGCATTTT	CSAEQGSQPQHF
TRBJ2-3	NA	many	TRBV5-1	TGCGCCAGCAGCATGGACAGCACAGATACGCAGTATTTT	CASSMDSTDTQYF
TRBJ1-1	NA	NA	TRBV7-9	TGTGCCAGCAGCTTCTTGGTTTCCGGGAACACTGAAGCTTTCTTT	CASSFLVSGNTEAFF
TRBJ2-2	NA	NA	TRBV4-3	TGCGCCAGCAGCCAAGATCGGGGACTGCAGAGACCCGGGGAGCTGTTTTTT	CASSQDRGLQRPGELFF
TRBJ2-6	NA	many	TRBV7-3	TGTGCCAGCAGCTTACGGGACTCTGGGGCCAACGTCCTGACTTTC	CASSLRDSGANVLTF
TRBJ2-3	NA	NA	TRBV20-1	TGCAGTGCGGCACCACGTTCCGGGGCAGATACGCAGTATTTT	CSAAPRSGADTQYF
TRBJ2-2	TRBD2	many	TRBV7-2	TGTGCCAGCAGCTCAGTAGCGGGTAACACCGGGGAGCTGTTTTTT	CASSSVAGNTGELFF
TRBJ2-1	NA	few	TRBV28	TGTGCCAGCAGTCCCCCGGGCCTCCGATTCAATGAGCAGTTCTTC	CASSPPGLRFNEQFF
TRBJ2-1	TRBD1	NA	TRBV25-1	TGTGCCCGCAACAGGGGCAGCAATGAGCAGTTCTTC	CARNRGSNEQFF
TRBJ1-2	TRBD1	NA	TRBV5-1	TGCGCCAGCAGCGACAACAGGGGGCCCTATGGCTACACCTTC	CASSDNRGPYGYTF
TRBJ2-4	TRBD2	few	TRBV3-1	TGTGCCAGCAGCCTCACCTCTCTAGTGACTAGCGGGGGAGCCAAAAACATTCAGTACTTC	CASSLTSLVTSGGAKNIQYF
TRBJ1-5	TRBD1	few	TRBV4-1	TGCGCCAGCAGCCAAGACAGGGGGGCCTTCAATCAGCCCCAGCATTTT	CASSQDRGAFNQPQHF
TRBJ2-5	NA	few	TRBV7-6	TGTGCCAGCAGCCTCTTTGGAAACCAAGAGACCCAGTACTTC	CASSLFGNQETQYF
TRBJ2-1	TRBD2	many	TRBV20-1	TGCAGTGCTAGAGGACTAGCGGGAGACTACAATGAGCAGTTCTTC	CSARGLAGDYNEQFF
TRBJ2-6	NA	many	TRBV12-3/TRBV12-4	TGTGCCAGCAGCTTGTCTGGGGCCAACGTCCTGACTTTC	CASSLSGANVLTF
TRBJ2-1	NA	NA	TRBV18	TGTGCCAGCTCACCCGACAGAAATGAGCAGTTCTTC	CASSPDRNEQFF
TRBJ2-2	NA	many	TRBV29-1	TGCAGCGTCCAATTTTACAGGGAGCGCGGGGAGCTGTTTTTT	CSVQFYRERGELFF
TRBJ2-5	NA	few	TRBV7-2	TGTGCCAGCAGCTTAGCGCCGGGAGTCGCGGAGACCCAGTACTTC	CASSLAPGVAETQYF
TRBJ2-2	NA	NA	TRBV5-1	TGCGCCAGCAGCTCCTGGCCCAGGGGAACCGGGGATCTGTTTTTT	CASSSWPRGTGDLFF